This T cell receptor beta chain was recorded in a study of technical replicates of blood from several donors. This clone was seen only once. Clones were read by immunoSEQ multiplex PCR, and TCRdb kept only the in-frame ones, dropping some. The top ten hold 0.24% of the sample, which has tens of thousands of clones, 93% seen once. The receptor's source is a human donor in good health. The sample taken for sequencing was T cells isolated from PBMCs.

The chain's CDR3 is CSGGTTSASTDTQYF. CDR3 bases: TGCAGCGGCGGGACTACCAGTGCTAGCACAGATACGCAGTATTTT. This chain links TRBV29-1 with TRBJ2-3, with TRBD2 matching 7 bases. CDR1 is SQVTM, CDR2 ANQGSEA, per germline. V dropped 7 bases and J dropped 0; count of bases not matched to a gene: 10. The CDR3 length is 15 residues.